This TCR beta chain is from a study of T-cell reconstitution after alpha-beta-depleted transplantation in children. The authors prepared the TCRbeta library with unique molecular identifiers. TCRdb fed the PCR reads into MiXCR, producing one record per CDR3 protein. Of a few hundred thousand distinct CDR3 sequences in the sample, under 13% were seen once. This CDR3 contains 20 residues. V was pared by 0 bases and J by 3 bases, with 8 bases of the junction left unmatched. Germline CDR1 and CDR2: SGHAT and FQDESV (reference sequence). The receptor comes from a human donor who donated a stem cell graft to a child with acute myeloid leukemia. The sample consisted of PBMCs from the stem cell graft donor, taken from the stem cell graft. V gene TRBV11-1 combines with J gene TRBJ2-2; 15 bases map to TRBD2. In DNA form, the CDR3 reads TGTGCCAGCAGCTTAGCGACCGGGACTAGCGGGAGGCCATACACCGGGGAGCTGTTTTTT. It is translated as CASSLATGTSGRPYTGELFF.